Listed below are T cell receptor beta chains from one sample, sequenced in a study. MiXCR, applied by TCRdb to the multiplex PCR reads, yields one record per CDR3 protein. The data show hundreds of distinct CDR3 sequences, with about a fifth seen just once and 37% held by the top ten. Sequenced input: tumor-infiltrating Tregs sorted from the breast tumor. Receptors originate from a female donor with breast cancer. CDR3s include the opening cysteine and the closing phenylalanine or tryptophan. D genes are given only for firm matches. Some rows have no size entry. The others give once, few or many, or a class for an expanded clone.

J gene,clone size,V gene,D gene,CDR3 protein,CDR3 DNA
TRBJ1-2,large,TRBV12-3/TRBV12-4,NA,CASSHWATANYGYTF,TGTGCCAGCAGCCATTGGGCTACTGCTAACTATGGCTACACCTTC
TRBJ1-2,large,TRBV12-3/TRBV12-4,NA,CASSPHQGLGYGYTF,TGTGCCAGCAGTCCACACCAGGGATTAGGCTATGGCTACACCTTC
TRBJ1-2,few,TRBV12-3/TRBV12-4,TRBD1,CASKRDSYGYTF,TGTGCCAGCAAGCGGGACAGCTATGGCTACACCTTC
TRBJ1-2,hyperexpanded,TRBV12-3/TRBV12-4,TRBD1,CASASAGTVYGYTF,TGTGCCAGCGCCAGTGCAGGGACAGTCTATGGCTACACCTTC
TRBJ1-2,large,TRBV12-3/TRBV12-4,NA,CASSPALNYGYTF,TGTGCCAGCAGTCCCGCGCTTAACTATGGCTACACCTTC
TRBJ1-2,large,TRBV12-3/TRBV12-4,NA,CASSPGLGYTF,TGTGCCAGCAGTCCGGGACTTGGCTACACCTTC
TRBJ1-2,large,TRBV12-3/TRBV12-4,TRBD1,CASTLTGYYGYTF,TGTGCCAGCACTCTGACAGGGTACTATGGCTACACCTTC
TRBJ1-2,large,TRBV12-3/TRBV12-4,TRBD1,CASRRQGWPYGYTF,TGTGCCAGCAGGCGACAGGGATGGCCCTATGGCTACACCTTC
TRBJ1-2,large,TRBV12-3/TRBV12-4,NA,CASRIRTADGYTF,TGTGCCAGCAGAATCCGGACTGCCGATGGCTACACCTTC
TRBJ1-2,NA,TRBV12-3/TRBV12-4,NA,CASSRDRPYGYTF,TGTGCCAGCAGCCGCGACAGACCCTATGGCTACACCTTC
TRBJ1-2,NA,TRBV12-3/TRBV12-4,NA,CASTYGPENYGYTF,TGTGCCAGCACTTATGGCCCGGAGAACTATGGCTACACCTTC
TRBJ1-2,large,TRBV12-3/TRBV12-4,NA,CASSSRDFPRYTF,TGTGCCAGCAGTTCTAGGGATTTTCCACGCTACACCTTC
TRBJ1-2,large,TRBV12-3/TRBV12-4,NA,CASSTSFYGYTF,TGTGCCAGCAGTACCAGTTTCTATGGCTACACCTTC
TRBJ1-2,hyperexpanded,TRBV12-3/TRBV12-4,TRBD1,CASSPGQGWYGYTF,TGTGCCAGCAGTCCCGGACAGGGGTGGTATGGCTACACCTTC
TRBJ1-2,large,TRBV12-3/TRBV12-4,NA,CASSLTRTDGYTF,TGTGCCAGCAGTCTCACTCGGACAGACGGCTACACCTTC
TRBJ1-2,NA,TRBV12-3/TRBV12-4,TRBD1,CASSPGQSLYGYTF,TGTGCCAGCAGTCCGGGACAGTCTCTCTATGGCTACACCTTC
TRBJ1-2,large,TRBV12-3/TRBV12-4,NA,CASRTRGYGYTF,TGTGCCAGCAGGACAAGGGGCTATGGCTACACCTTC
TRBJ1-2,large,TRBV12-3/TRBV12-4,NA,CASSLRARLTGGYTF,TGTGCCAGCAGTTTACGGGCCCGCTTGACGGGTGGCTACACCTTC
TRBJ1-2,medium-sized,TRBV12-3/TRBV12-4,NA,CASSTRRGYTF,TGTGCCAGCAGTACTAGAAGGGGCTACACCTTC
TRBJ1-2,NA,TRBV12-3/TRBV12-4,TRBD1,CASSTRQGGYTF,TGTGCCAGCAGCACCAGACAGGGTGGCTACACCTTC
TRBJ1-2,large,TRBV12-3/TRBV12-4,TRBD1,CASSHRGNYGYTF,TGTGCCAGCAGTCACAGGGGTAACTATGGCTACACCTTC
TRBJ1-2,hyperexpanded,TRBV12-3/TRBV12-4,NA,CASSGRPQMGGYTF,TGTGCCAGCAGCGGTAGGCCTCAGATGGGAGGCTACACCTTC
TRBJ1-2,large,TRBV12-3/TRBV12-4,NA,CASTRAGGYTF,TGTGCCAGCACCCGGGCGGGTGGCTACACCTTC
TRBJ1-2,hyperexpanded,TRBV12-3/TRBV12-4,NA,CASSSTAGQIYGYTF,TGTGCCAGCAGCTCGACCGCCGGGCAGATCTATGGCTACACCTTC